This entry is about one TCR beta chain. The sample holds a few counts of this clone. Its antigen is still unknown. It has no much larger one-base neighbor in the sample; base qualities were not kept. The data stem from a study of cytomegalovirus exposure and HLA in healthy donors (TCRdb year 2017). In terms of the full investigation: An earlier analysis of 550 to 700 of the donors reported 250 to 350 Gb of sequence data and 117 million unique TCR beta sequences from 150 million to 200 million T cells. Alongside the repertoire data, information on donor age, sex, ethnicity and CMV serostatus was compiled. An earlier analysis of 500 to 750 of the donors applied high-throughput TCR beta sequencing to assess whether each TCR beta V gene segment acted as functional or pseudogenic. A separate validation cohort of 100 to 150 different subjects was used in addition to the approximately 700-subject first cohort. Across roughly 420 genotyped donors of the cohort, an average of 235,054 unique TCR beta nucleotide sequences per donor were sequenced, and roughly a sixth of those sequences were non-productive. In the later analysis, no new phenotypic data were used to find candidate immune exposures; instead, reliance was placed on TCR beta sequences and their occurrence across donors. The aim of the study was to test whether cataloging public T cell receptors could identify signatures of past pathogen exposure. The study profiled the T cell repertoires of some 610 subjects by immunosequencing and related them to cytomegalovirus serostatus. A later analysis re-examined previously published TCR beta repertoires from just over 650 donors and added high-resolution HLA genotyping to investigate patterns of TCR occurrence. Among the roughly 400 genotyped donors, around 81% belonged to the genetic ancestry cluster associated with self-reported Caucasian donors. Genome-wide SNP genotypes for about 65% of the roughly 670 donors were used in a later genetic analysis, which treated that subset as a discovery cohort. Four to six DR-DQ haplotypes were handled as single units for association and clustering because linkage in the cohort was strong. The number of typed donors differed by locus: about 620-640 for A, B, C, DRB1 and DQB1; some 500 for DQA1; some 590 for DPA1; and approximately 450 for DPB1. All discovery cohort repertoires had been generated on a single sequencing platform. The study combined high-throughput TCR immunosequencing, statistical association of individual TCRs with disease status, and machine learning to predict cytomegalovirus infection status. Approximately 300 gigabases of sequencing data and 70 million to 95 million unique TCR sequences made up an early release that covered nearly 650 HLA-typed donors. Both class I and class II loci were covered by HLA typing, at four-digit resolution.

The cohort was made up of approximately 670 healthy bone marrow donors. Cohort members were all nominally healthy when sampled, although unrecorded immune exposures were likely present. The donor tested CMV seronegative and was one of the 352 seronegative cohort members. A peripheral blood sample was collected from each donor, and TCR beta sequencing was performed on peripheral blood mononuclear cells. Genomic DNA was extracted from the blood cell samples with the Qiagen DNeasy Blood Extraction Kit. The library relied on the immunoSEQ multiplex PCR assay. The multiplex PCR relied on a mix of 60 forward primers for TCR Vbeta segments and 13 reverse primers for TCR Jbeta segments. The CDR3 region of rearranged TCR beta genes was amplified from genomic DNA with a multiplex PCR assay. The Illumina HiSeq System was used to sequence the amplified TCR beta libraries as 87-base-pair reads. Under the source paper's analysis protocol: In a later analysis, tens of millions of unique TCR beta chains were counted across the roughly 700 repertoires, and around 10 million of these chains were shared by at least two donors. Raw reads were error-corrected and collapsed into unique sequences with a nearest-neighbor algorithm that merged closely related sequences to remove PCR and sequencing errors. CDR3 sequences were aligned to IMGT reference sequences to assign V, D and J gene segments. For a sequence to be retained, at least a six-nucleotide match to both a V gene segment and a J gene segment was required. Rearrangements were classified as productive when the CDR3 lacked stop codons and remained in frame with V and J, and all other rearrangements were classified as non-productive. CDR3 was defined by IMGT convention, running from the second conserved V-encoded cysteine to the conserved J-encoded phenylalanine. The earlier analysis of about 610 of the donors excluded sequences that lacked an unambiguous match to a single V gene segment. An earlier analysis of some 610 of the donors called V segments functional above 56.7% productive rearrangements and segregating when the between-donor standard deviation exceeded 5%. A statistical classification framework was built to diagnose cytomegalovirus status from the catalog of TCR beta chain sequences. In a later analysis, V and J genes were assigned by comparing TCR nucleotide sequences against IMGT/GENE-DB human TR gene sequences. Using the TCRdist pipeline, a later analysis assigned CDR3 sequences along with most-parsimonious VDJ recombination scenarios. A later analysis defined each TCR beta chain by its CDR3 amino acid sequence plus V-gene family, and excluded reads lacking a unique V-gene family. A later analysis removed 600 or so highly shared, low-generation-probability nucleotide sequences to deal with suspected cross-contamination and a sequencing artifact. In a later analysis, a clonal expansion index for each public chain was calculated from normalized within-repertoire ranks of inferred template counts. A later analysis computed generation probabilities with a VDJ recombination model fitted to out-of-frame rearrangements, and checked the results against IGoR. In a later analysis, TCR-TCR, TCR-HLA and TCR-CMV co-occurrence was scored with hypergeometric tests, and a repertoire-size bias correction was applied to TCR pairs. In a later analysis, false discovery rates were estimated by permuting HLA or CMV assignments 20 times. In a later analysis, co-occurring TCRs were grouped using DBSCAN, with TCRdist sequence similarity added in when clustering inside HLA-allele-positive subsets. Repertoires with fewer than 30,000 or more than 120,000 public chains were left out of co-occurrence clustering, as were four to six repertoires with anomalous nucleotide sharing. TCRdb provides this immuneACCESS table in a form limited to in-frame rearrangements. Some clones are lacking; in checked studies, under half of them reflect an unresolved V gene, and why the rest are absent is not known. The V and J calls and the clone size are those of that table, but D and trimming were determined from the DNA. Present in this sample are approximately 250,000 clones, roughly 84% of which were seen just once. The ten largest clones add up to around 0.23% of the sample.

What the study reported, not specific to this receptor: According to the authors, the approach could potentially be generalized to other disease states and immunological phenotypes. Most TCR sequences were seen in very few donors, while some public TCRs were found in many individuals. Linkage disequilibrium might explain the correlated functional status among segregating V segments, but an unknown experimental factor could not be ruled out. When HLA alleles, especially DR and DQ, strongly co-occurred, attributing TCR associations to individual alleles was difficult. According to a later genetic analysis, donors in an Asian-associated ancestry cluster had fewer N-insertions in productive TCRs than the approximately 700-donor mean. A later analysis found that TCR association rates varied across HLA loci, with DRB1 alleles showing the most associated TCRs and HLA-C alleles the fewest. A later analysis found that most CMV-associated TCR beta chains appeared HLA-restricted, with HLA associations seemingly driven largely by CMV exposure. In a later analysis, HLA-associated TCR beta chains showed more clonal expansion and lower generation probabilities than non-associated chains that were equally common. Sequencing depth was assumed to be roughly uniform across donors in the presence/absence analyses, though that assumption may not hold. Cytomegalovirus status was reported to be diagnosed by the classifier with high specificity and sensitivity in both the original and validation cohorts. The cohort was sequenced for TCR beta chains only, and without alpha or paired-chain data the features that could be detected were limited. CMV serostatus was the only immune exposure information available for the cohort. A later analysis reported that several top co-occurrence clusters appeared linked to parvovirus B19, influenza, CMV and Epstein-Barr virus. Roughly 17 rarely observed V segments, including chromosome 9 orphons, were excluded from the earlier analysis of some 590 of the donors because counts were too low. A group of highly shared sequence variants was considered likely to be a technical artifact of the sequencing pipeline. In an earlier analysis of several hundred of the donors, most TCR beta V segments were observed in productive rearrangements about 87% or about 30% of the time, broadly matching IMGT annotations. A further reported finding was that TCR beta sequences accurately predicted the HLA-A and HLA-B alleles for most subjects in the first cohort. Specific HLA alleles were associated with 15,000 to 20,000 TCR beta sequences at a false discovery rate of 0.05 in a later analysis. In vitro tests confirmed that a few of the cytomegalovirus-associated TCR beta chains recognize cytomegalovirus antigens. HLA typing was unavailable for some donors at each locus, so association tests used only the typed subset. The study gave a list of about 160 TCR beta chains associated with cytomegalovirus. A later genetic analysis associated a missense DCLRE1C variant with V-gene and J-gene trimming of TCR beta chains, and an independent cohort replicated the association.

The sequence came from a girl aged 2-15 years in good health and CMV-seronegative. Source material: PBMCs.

CDR3 region: CASRRDRLNTEAFF. The DNA is TGTGCCAGTAGGCGGGACAGGTTGAACACTGAAGCTTTCTTT. Recombination linked TRBV19 to TRBJ1-1; 8 of the junction bases match TRBD1. Here V drops 6 bases and J drops 0 bases, and the junction holds 3 bases not matched to any gene. CDR1 LNHDA and CDR2 SQIVND were looked up in the germline V gene (reference sequence). The CDR3 goes from the cysteine to the phenylalanine over 14 residues. The CDR3 DNA has 42 bases and is translated from base 1.